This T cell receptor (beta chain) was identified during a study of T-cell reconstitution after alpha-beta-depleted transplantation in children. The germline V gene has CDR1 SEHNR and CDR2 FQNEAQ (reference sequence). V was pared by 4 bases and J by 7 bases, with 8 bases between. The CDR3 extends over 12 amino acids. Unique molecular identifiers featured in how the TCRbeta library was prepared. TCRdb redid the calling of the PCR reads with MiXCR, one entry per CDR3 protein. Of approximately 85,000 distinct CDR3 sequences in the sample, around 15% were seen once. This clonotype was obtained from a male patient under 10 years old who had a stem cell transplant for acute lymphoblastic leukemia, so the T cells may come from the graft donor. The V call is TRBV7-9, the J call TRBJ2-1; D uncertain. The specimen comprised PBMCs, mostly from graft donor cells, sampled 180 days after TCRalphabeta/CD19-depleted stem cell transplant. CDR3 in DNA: TGTGCCAGCAGCTCCAAAGGGAATGAGCAGTTCTTC. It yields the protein CASSSKGNEQFF.